The 18 T cell receptor beta chains below all came from one sample that was sequenced in a study of T cells in Graves' hyperthyroidism and ophthalmopathy. Regions amplified from RNA transcripts were the TCR beta CDR3 regions. The primer set for the first-round RT-PCR of the TCR CDR3 was HTBI. TCRdb called the multiplex PCR reads again in MiXCR, with one record for every CDR3 protein. The sample yields more than 500,000 distinct CDR3 sequences, approximately 14% seen once. What was sequenced was blood. Receptors originate from a middle-aged woman with Graves' hyperthyroidism.

Remarks on this clonotype: This sequence may be a read error, since a much larger clone differs from it by one base. The J gene is TRBJ2-2, the V gene TRBV12-3 or TRBV12-4, with D perhaps TRBD1 (6 bases). There are 15 residues in the CDR3. Here the CDR3 reads CACSPTGHDTGELFF. Here the CDR3 DNA reads TGTGCCTGCAGTCCTACGGGACACGACACCGGGGAGCTGTTTTTT.

V usage is TRBV9 and J usage is TRBJ1-1; no clear D gene. V dropped 0 bases and J dropped 3 bases, with 15 bases sitting between them. The CDR3 loop spans 16 amino acids. CDR1 is SGDLS, CDR2 YYNGEE, per germline. In DNA, the CDR3 is TGTGCCAGCAGCGTAGGGTCTCAGGTGGAGCACACTGAAGCTTTCTTT. Amino acid sequence: CASSVGSQVEHTEAFF.

This clonotype was detected a few times. The chain couples TRBV12-3 or TRBV12-4 to TRBJ2-7; 11 nucleotides match TRBD2. The CDR3 covers 16 residues. V lost 5 bases, J lost 0 bases, and 6 bases stayed unmatched. This CDR3 reads CASSVSTSGISYEQYF. The CDR3 region has the DNA TGTGCCAGCAGTGTCTCGACTAGCGGGATCTCCTACGAGCAGTACTTC.

This clonotype was seen a handful of times. The V and J genes are TRBV19 and TRBJ1-4, with D hard to call. The V end lost 4 bases, the J end lost 8 bases, and 14 bases lay between the germline ends. CDR1 and CDR2 from the germline V gene are LNHDA and SQIVND (reference sequence). The CDR3 sequence is 14 residues long. As DNA, the CDR3 is TGTGCCAGTAGTAGGACCGCCTCGGGCGAAAAACTGTTTTTT. Protein sequence: CASSRTASGEKLFF.

The chain has TRBV19 and TRBJ2-1; 7 bases are shared with TRBD2. This CDR3 spans 14 amino acids. Germline CDR1 LNHDA, CDR2 SQIVND (reference sequence). V lost 1 base to trimming and J lost 7 bases; unmatched junction nucleotides: 4. This CDR3 is CASSIGGGRNEQFF. DNA of the CDR3: TGTGCCAGTAGTATAGGGGGGGGTAGGAATGAGCAGTTCTTC.

This sequence joins TRBV9 and TRBJ1-3; 10 bases fit TRBD1. V was pared by 3 bases and J by 4 bases, with 1 base of the junction left unmatched. Germline CDR1 SGDLS, CDR2 YYNGEE. CDR3 length: 14 amino acids. This chain's CDR3 is CASSEGQGGNTIYF. CDR3 DNA sequence: TGTGCCAGCAGCGAGGGACAGGGGGGAAACACCATATATTTT.

The sample holds many counts of this clonotype. J is TRBJ2-5 and V is TRBV28; possibly TRBD1 for D (6 bases). The CDR3 contains 14 residues. The V and J ends lost 7 bases and 2 bases respectively, with 14 bases between them. Germline V CDR1 and CDR2: MDHEN, SYDVKM. DNA of the CDR3: TGTGCCAGCAACTCAGGGGATCGGCAAGAGACCCAGTACTTC. Its translation is CASNSGDRQETQYF.

This clonotype came up many times. The J gene is TRBJ1-5, the V gene TRBV20-1; unclear D gene. The CDR3 runs 14 residues. Between the trimmed V and J ends, which lost 5 bases and 1 base, there was a span of 12 bases. From germline, CDR1 is DFQATT and CDR2 SNEGSKA (reference sequence). CDR3 residues: CSAPHQLSNQPQHF. The CDR3 DNA reads as TGCAGTGCTCCTCACCAATTAAGCAATCAGCCCCAGCATTTT.

This clonotype was picked up many times. The DNA of the CDR3 is TGCGCCAGCAGCTCCCGGGACAAAGGGGGGGCGGAGCAGTTCTTC. It specifies CASSSRDKGGAEQFF. This sequence joins TRBV5-1 and TRBJ2-1, with a weak D call TRBD2 (7 bases). Trimming removed 3 bases at V and 10 bases at J, with 20 bases between. This CDR3 is built from 15 residues. In germline, CDR1 is SGHRS, CDR2 YFSETQ.

The chain combines TRBV3-1 with TRBJ1-5; the D is unclear. The ends were cut back, 1 base at V and 0 bases at J, with 4 bases in the middle. The CDR3 has 14 residues. Germline CDR1 and CDR2: LGHDT and YNNKEL (reference sequence). Here the CDR3 reads CASSQAFSNQPQHF. As DNA, the CDR3 is TGTGCCAGCAGCCAAGCGTTTAGCAATCAGCCCCAGCATTTT.

This clonotype was found a few times. This chain joins TRBV12-3 or TRBV12-4 and TRBJ2-5, with 7 bases aligning to TRBD2. J lost 4 bases, V lost 6 bases, and 8 bases had no gene match. There are 14 residues in the CDR3. The DNA of the CDR3 is TGTGCCAGCAGAGCCCTGGGACTACCAGAGACCCAGTACTTC. Its protein is CASRALGLPETQYF.

This clonotype has just one count. A much larger clonotype is one base distant, so this may be a read error. This chain uses TRBV12-3 or TRBV12-4 with TRBJ1-2; TRBD1 agrees at 8 bases. V trimming: 8 bases; J trimming: 5 bases; junction bases outside the gene matches: 16. The CDR3 length is 16 residues. The CDR3 coding sequence is TGTGCCAGCGGCCGTGGACAGGGTCGAGGAGTTTATGGCTACACCTTC. Translated: CASGRGQGRGVYGYTF.

This clonotype was found many times. The chain uses TRBV28 and TRBJ2-7; TRBD1 might be the D (5 bases). In germline, CDR1 is MDHEN, CDR2 SYDVKM. V lost 8 bases and J 3 bases, leaving 23 bases between the germline ends. The CDR3 extends over 16 amino acids. CDR3 nucleotide sequence: TGTGCCAGCCGCAGTGTCGACAGAACGATTAACTACGAGCAGTACTTC. Translated, it gives CASRSVDRTINYEQYF.

This clonotype was observed at least ten times. The chain carries TRBV28 and TRBJ2-7; D not resolved. Germline V CDR1 and CDR2: MDHEN, SYDVKM. The CDR3 totals 14 residues. Trimming removed 7 bases from V and 2 bases from J, with 15 bases in between. Here the CDR3 reads CASMAATPPYEQYF. CDR3 nucleotide sequence: TGTGCCAGCATGGCAGCCACTCCCCCCTACGAGCAGTACTTC.

The genes are TRBV25-1 and TRBJ2-5, with unresolved D. The CDR3 covers 13 residues. CDR1 and CDR2 from the germline V gene are MGHDK and SYGVNS. Trimming shortened V by 6 bases and J by 6 bases, and 14 bases separated the two germline ends. The DNA of the CDR3 is TGTGCCAGCAGGATAGGTTCCAGGCAGACCCAGTACTTC. Protein product: CASRIGSRQTQYF.

V is TRBV6-1 and J is TRBJ1-6; D remains unclear. CDR3 length: 14 amino acids. Per germline, CDR1 MNHNS and CDR2 SASEGT. Trimming took off 10 bases at V and 5 bases at J, with 15 bases between the two ends. The CDR3 loop is CATAPGWNNSPLHF. The CDR3 bases are TGTGCCACCGCCCCGGGGTGGAATAATTCACCCCTCCACTTT.

This clonotype was detected many times. The J gene is TRBJ2-7, the V gene TRBV3-1; the D is unclear. Germline V gene data show CDR1 as LGHDT and CDR2 as YNNKEL (reference sequence). CDR3 length: 12 amino acids. V lost 4 bases, J lost 6 bases, and 10 bases lay in between. The CDR3 sequence is CASSLTLGEQYF. The CDR3 DNA reads TGTGCCAGCAGCCTGACATTGGGCGAGCAGTACTTC.

This clonotype has a count of ten or more. The V call is TRBV5-1, the J call TRBJ1-2; 7 positions match TRBD1. J was trimmed by 6 bases and V by 1 base; bases with no gene match: 3. The CDR3 is made up of 13 amino acids. Per the germline V gene, CDR1 is SGHRS and CDR2 is YFSETQ. CDR3 DNA: TGCGCCAGCAGCTTGAGGGGGCAGGATGGCTACACCTTC. Translation gives CASSLRGQDGYTF.